This TCR beta chain was captured in a study of cytomegalovirus exposure and HLA in healthy donors. Comments on this clone: The antigen remains undetermined.

Germline V gene data show CDR1 as GTSNPN and CDR2 as SVGIG (reference sequence). This CDR3 is 12 amino acids long. With 0 bases removed from V and 9 bases from J, the gap between germline ends came to 11 bases. The repertoire was sequenced with immunoSEQ multiplex PCR; TCRdb's copy has only in-frame clones and lacks some. The data hold 180,000 or so clones, with 84% observed a single time. Study observations and caveats: 150 to 200 TCR beta chains were listed as cytomegalovirus-associated.

The genes are TRBV30 and TRBJ1-1; D is undetermined. The TCR was taken from a woman aged 25 to 39 in good health and CMV-seropositive. The source material was PBMCs. CDR3 nucleotide sequence: TGTGCCTGGAGTGTACCCGCGGGGAAAGCTTTCTTT. It translates to CAWSVPAGKAFF.